A selection of T cell receptor beta chains follows, all from one sample in a study of blood T cells in healthy people across ages. TCRdb reanalysed the 5' RACE reads using MiXCR and keeps one entry per CDR3 protein. The repertoire holds over 1,500,000 distinct CDR3 sequences, with 49% as singletons. Sample: blood. These TCRs come from a middle-aged woman in good health. The conserved cysteine and the conserved F or W are not part of the CDR3 here.

cdr3_aa	j_call	v_call
ATRQTGANTEAF	TRBJ1-1	TRBV24-1
ASSFTGSSYGYT	TRBJ1-2	TRBV7-2
SVRGGLSYEQY	TRBJ2-7	TRBV29-1
ASSLYQGAYPLNEQF	TRBJ2-1	TRBV7-2
ASSQVNTGDVPLH	TRBJ1-6	TRBV14
TSSPYRQGASYEQY	TRBJ2-7	TRBV4-1
SARELTSGPTDTQY	TRBJ2-3	TRBV20-1
ASSPPGDASTQY	TRBJ2-3	TRBV7-9
SARDRGQRPDTQY	TRBJ2-3	TRBV20-1
ASSFFNSGYEQY	TRBJ2-7	TRBV28
SARVGSGGGPQY	TRBJ2-3	TRBV20-1
SHLSKRLAGGGVNEQF	TRBJ2-1	TRBV29-1
ASSGTSTDSYEQY	TRBJ2-7	TRBV7-9
ASSAPSGASTDTQY	TRBJ2-3	TRBV9
ASRGLYTGELF	TRBJ2-2	TRBV6-5
ASSCVRGTGDEKLF	TRBJ1-4	TRBV6-9